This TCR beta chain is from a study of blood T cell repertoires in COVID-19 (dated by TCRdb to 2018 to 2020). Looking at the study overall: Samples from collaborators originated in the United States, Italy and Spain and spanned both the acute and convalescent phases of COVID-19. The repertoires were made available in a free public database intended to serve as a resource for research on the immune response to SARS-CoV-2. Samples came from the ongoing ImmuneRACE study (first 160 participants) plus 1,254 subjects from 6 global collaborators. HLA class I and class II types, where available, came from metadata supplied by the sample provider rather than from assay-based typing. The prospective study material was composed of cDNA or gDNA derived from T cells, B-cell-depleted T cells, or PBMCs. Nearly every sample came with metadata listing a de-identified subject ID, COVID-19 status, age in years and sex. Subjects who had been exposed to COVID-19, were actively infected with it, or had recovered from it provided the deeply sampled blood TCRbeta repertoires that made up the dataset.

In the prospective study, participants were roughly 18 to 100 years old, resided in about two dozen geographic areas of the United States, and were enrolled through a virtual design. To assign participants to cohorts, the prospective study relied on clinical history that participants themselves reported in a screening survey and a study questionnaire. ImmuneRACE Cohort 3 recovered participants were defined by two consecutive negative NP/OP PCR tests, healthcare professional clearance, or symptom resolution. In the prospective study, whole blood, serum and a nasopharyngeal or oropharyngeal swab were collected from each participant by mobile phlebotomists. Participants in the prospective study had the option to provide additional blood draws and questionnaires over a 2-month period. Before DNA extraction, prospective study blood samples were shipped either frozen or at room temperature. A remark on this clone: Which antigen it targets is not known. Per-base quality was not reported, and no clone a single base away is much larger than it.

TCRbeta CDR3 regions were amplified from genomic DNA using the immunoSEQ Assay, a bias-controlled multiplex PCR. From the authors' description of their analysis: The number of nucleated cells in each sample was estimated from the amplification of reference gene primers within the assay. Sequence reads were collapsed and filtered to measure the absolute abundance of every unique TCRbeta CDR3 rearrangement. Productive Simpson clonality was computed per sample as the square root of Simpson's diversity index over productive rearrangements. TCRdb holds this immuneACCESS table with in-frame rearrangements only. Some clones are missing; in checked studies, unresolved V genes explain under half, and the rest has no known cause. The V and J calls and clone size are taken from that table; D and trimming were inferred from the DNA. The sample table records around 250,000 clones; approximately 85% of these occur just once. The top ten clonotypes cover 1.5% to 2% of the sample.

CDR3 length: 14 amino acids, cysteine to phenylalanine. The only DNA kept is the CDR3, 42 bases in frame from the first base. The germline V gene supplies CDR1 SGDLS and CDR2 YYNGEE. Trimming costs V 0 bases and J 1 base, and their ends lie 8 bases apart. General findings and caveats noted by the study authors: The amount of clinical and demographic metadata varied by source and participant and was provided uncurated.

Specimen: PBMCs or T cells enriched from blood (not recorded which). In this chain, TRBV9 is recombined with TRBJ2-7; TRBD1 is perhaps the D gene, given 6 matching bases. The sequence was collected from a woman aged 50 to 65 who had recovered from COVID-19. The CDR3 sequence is CASSVGDKSYEQYF. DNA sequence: TGTGCCAGCAGCGTAGGGGACAAGTCCTACGAGCAGTACTTC.